The sequence of this T cell receptor (beta chain) was determined in a study of cytomegalovirus exposure and HLA in healthy donors (dated by TCRdb to about 2017). About the full investigation: An earlier analysis of roughly 500 of the donors reported roughly 300 Gb of sequence data and some 100 million unique TCR beta sequences from about 200 million T cells. Both class I and class II loci were covered by HLA typing, at four-digit resolution. Because of strong linkage in the cohort, 5 or 6 DR-DQ haplotypes were treated as single units for association and clustering. To study patterns of TCR occurrence, a later analysis re-analyzed previously published TCR beta repertoires from 600 to 750 donors and added high-resolution HLA genotyping. Every repertoire in the discovery cohort had been generated on one and the same sequencing platform. To predict cytomegalovirus infection status, the study brought together high-throughput TCR immunosequencing, statistical association of individual TCRs with disease status, and machine learning. An earlier analysis of 587 of the donors applied high-throughput TCR beta sequencing to assess whether each TCR beta V gene segment acted as functional or pseudogenic. Rather than using new phenotypic data, the later analysis identified candidate immune exposures from TCR beta sequences and from how often those sequences occurred across donors. Among the roughly 390 genotyped donors, around 81% belonged to the genetic ancestry cluster associated with self-reported Caucasian donors. The study aimed to test whether cataloging public T cell receptors could reveal signatures of past pathogen exposure. Among 398 genotyped donors of the cohort, an average of about 240,000 unique TCR beta nucleotide sequences were sequenced per donor, around 20% of them non-productive. The study used immunosequencing to profile the T cell repertoires of several hundred subjects and linked those repertoires to cytomegalovirus serostatus. A later genetic analysis used genome-wide SNP genotypes for about 55% of the 666 donors, treating that subset as a discovery cohort. The number of donors typed differed by locus, with roughly 629-640 for A, B, C, DRB1 and DQB1, around 500 for DQA1, 606 for DPA1, and about 450 for DPB1. Alongside the repertoire data, information on donor age, sex, ethnicity and CMV serostatus was compiled. Along with the approximately 700-subject first cohort, a separate validation cohort of about 110 different subjects was used. Roughly 300 gigabases of sequencing data and 70 million to 100 million unique TCR sequences made up an early release that covered approximately 700 HLA-typed donors.

Library creation used the immunoSEQ multiplex PCR assay. The multiplex PCR relied on a mix of 60 forward primers for TCR Vbeta segments and 13 reverse primers for TCR Jbeta segments. The CDR3 region of rearranged TCR beta genes was amplified from genomic DNA by a multiplex PCR assay. Amplified TCR beta libraries were sequenced as 87-base-pair reads on the Illumina HiSeq System. For the original study's pipeline: In a later analysis, 77 million or so unique TCR beta chains were counted across the roughly 610 repertoires, and roughly 11 million of these chains were shared by at least two donors. A nearest-neighbor algorithm error-corrected the raw reads and collapsed the reads into unique sequences, merging closely related sequences to remove PCR and sequencing errors. Alignment of CDR3 sequences to IMGT reference sequences was used to assign V, D and J gene segments. For a sequence to be retained, a match of at least six nucleotides was required to both a V gene segment and a J gene segment. A rearrangement was called productive if the CDR3 had no stop codons and remained in frame with V and J, and every other rearrangement was called non-productive. CDR3 was defined by IMGT convention, running from the second conserved V-encoded cysteine to the conserved J-encoded phenylalanine. The earlier analysis of about 560 of the donors excluded any sequence lacking an unambiguous match to a single V gene segment. An earlier analysis of 550 to 650 of the donors classified V segments as functional when productive rearrangements were above 56.7% and as segregating when the standard deviation between donors was above 5%. A statistical classification framework was built for diagnosing cytomegalovirus status from the catalog of TCR beta chain sequences. In a later analysis, V and J genes were assigned by comparing TCR nucleotide sequences against IMGT/GENE-DB human TR gene sequences. In a later analysis, CDR3 sequences and most-parsimonious VDJ recombination scenarios were assigned using the TCRdist pipeline. In a later analysis, each TCR beta chain was defined by its CDR3 amino acid sequence together with its V-gene family, and reads lacking a unique V-gene family were excluded. To address suspected cross-contamination and a sequencing artifact, a later analysis removed a few hundred highly shared, low-generation-probability nucleotide sequences. For each public chain, a later analysis derived a clonal expansion index from normalized ranks of inferred template counts within each repertoire. In a later analysis, generation probabilities were computed with a VDJ recombination model fitted to out-of-frame rearrangements, and the resulting probabilities were checked against IGoR. In a later analysis, hypergeometric tests were used to score TCR-TCR, TCR-HLA and TCR-CMV co-occurrence, with a repertoire-size bias correction applied to TCR pairs. To estimate false discovery rates, a later analysis permuted the HLA or CMV assignments 20 times. In a later analysis, co-occurring TCRs were grouped using DBSCAN, and TCRdist sequence similarity was added for clustering within HLA-allele-positive subsets. For co-occurrence clustering, repertoires with fewer than 30,000 or more than 120,000 public chains were excluded, along with about five repertoires with anomalous nucleotide sharing. Not all clones reach the TCRdb copy of this immuneACCESS table, which keeps in-frame sequences only. Checked studies attribute under half of the gap to unresolved V genes and leave the rest unexplained. The V and J calls and clone size come from that table; D and trimming were worked out from the DNA. Within this sample are under 200,000 clones, with about 70% of them counted one time only. The ten largest clones take up 1.8% of the sample.

Note on this clone: Its antigen has not been determined. It has no much larger one-base neighbor in the sample; base qualities were not kept.

The cohort consisted of 666 healthy bone marrow donors. Cohort members were all nominally healthy when sampled, although unrecorded immune exposures were likely present. The donor tested CMV seronegative and was one of the 352 seronegative cohort members. A peripheral blood sample was provided by each donor, and peripheral blood mononuclear cells were used for TCR beta sequencing. The Qiagen DNeasy Blood Extraction Kit was used to extract genomic DNA from the blood cell samples. Results and caveats for the whole study, not just this receptor: In a later analysis, TCR association rates were found to vary across HLA loci, with the most associated TCRs seen for DRB1 alleles and the fewest for HLA-C alleles. A further reported finding was that TCR beta sequences accurately predicted the HLA-A and HLA-B alleles for most subjects in the first cohort. The authors suggested that the approach could potentially be generalized to other disease states and immunological phenotypes. A cluster of highly shared sequence variants was judged likely to represent a technical artifact of the sequencing pipeline. V-gene and J-gene trimming of TCR beta chains was associated with a missense DCLRE1C variant in a later genetic analysis, and the association was replicated in an independent cohort. Compared with the approximately 700-donor mean, donors in an Asian-associated ancestry cluster had fewer N-insertions in productive TCRs, according to a later genetic analysis. The classifier was reported to diagnose cytomegalovirus status with high specificity and sensitivity in both the original and validation cohorts. Most TCR sequences were seen in very few donors, while some public TCRs were found in many individuals. In a later analysis, most CMV-associated TCR beta chains were found to appear HLA-restricted, with HLA associations seemingly driven largely by CMV exposure. For the cohort, immune exposure information was limited to CMV serostatus. Compared with equally common non-associated chains, HLA-associated TCR beta chains in a later analysis were more clonally expanded and had lower generation probabilities. Roughly uniform sequencing depth across donors was assumed in presence/absence analyses, although this assumption may not hold. Because some donors lacked HLA typing at each locus, the association tests relied only on the typed subset. This cohort had only TCR beta chains sequenced, and the lack of alpha or paired-chain data limited which features could be detected. When HLA alleles, especially DR and DQ, strongly co-occurred, attributing TCR associations to individual alleles was difficult. A few of the identified cytomegalovirus-associated TCR beta chains were confirmed in vitro to be specific for cytomegalovirus antigens. The 87-base-pair reads could not distinguish some IMGT-functional V segments, including TRBV6-2 and TRBV6-3, so those segments were excluded. In the study, 164 TCR beta chains were listed as associated with cytomegalovirus. Several of the top co-occurrence clusters appeared to be linked to parvovirus B19, influenza, CMV and Epstein-Barr virus, according to a later analysis. In an earlier analysis of 500 to 650 of the donors, most TCR beta V segments appeared in productive rearrangements about 87% or about 30% of the time, broadly matching IMGT annotations. At a false discovery rate of 0.05, a later analysis linked about 16,000 TCR beta sequences to specific HLA alleles. Correlated functional status among segregating V segments might be attributable to linkage disequilibrium, but an unknown experimental factor could not be ruled out. About 15 rarely observed V segments, including chromosome 9 orphons, were excluded from the earlier analysis of several hundred of the donors because counts were too low.

CDR1 and CDR2, looked up from the germline V gene (reference sequence), are LNHNV and YYDKDF. CDR3 length: 14 amino acids, cysteine to phenylalanine. Kept here is only the CDR3 DNA, which spans 42 bases and is read in frame from base 1. V is reduced by 1 base and J by 6 bases, leaving a spacing of 11 bases between them. The chain couples TRBV15 to TRBJ2-3; no D gene call is confident. This clonotype originated in a woman aged 25-40 years in good health and CMV-seronegative. Sequenced input: PBMCs. The bases are TGTGCCACCAGCAGAGTCATCTGGCTGGATACGCAGTATTTT. This codes for CATSRVIWLDTQYF.